These 3 T cell receptor beta chains originate from one sample sequenced in a study of blood T cell repertoires in COVID-19. Some clones are missing from TCRdb's copy, which holds only in-frame ones; the method was immunoSEQ multiplex PCR. The sample records 65,000 to 85,000 clones, roughly 91% being singletons. Sequenced: peripheral blood. The receptor source for this set is a woman under 30 with acute or convalescent COVID-19.

The chain joins TRBV4-1 to TRBJ2-2; the match to TRBD2 covers 9 bases. The CDR3 runs to 16 residues. Trimming at V came to 1 base and at J to 2 bases, leaving 2 bases not matched to a gene. Germline V lookup: CDR1 MGHRA, CDR2 YSYEKL. The CDR3 sequence: CASSQGRGGNTGELFF. DNA for the CDR3: TGCGCCAGCAGCCAAGGGCGGGGGGGAAACACCGGGGAGCTGTTTTTT.

The chain uses TRBV2 and TRBJ1-5; D is ambiguous. Germline assignment: CDR1 SNHLY and CDR2 FYNNEI. The CDR3 is 15 residues long. V was trimmed by 6 bases and J by 0 bases, leaving 12 bases between them. The CDR3 region is CASRQDSYSNQPQHF. CDR3 in DNA: TGTGCCAGCAGGCAGGACTCTTATAGCAATCAGCCCCAGCATTTT.

The rearrangement uses TRBV7-2 and TRBJ2-7, with 14 positions matching TRBD2. Trimming took 5 bases from V and 2 from J; bases not matched to a gene: 5. CDR1 is SGHTA, CDR2 FQGNSA, per germline. The CDR3 length is 16 residues. CDR3 protein: CASSHGLAGGPYEQYF. Written as DNA, the CDR3 is TGTGCCAGCAGCCACGGACTAGCGGGAGGACCCTACGAGCAGTACTTC.